This entry features one TCR beta chain sequence. Its specificity is unknown. The record originates from a study of T cells expressing NK-cell markers. TCRdb reprocessed the 5' RACE reads and stores each CDR3 protein as one record, lacking DNA. The repertoire shows about 260,000 distinct CDR3 sequences; the top ten hold under 0.5%. Points from the study as a whole: Dominant NKG2C+ clonotypes were found to form about 1.0-7.0% of CD8+ T cells in six donors. The study left the HCMV specificity of expanded NKG2C+ T cell clones unresolved. Four donors' CD3+CD56-NKG2C+ cells were dominated by the same clonotypes.

The sample consisted of blood T cells: a sorted CD56 or NKG2C T cell subset, CD4+ or CD8+ T cells, or bulk PBMC T cells (not recorded which). The sequence derives from a man younger than 35 in good health.

CDR3 sequence: CASSQKGGAKNIQYF. The chain recombines TRBV5-1 with TRBJ2-4; TCRdb proposes TRBD1, but this gene call is untestable without DNA. The CDR3 is made up of 15 amino acids. Per germline, CDR1 SGHRS and CDR2 YFSETQ.